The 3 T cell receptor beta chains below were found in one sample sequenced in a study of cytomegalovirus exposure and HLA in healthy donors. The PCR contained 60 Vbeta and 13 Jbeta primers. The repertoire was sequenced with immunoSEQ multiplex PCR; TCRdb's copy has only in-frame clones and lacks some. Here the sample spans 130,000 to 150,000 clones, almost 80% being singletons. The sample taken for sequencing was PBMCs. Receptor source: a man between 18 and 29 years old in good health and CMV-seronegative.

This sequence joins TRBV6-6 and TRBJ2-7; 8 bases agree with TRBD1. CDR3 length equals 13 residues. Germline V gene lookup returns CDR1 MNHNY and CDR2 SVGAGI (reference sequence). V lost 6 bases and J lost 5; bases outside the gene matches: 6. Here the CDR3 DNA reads TGTGCCAGCAGCGGACAGGGTCTCGACGAGCAGTACTTC. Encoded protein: CASSGQGLDEQYF.

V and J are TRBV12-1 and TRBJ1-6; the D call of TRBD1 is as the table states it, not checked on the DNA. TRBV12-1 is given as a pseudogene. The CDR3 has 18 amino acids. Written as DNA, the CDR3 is TGTGCCAGCAGCTTGGGGAAACAGATGGGGGCGGGTAATTCACCCCTCCACTTT. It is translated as CASSLGKQMGAGNSPLHF.

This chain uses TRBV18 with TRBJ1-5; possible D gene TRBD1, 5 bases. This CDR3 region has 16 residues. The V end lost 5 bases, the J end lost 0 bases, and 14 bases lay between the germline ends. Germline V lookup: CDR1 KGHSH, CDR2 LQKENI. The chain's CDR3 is CASSGGEGDSNQPQHF. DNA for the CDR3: TGTGCCAGCTCAGGAGGGGAAGGGGATAGCAATCAGCCCCAGCATTTT.